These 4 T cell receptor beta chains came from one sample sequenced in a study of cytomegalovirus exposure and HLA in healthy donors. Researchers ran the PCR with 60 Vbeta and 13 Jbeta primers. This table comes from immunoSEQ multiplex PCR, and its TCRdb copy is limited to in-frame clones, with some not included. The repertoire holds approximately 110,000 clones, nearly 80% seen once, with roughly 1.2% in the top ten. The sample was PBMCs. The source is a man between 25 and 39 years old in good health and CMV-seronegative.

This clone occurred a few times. The CDR3 sequence is CASGRGRGGSETQYF. The DNA for the CDR3 is TGTGCCAGCGGACGTGGTCGGGGGGGCTCTGAGACCCAGTACTTC. The V call is TRBV9, the J call TRBJ2-5; 8 bases agree with TRBD2. Germline lookup yields CDR1 SGDLS and CDR2 YYNGEE. This CDR3 comprises 15 residues. The V gene end was trimmed by 7 bases and the J gene end by 5 bases; junction bases not matched to a gene: 13.

The CDR3 loop reads CASSPVDRVAYGYTF. The CDR3 DNA is TGTGCCAGCAGCCCGGTCGACAGGGTTGCCTATGGCTACACCTTC. The rearrangement uses TRBV5-5 and TRBJ1-2; 7 bases agree with TRBD1. Germline V lookup: CDR1 SGHKS, CDR2 YYEKEE (reference sequence). The V gene end was trimmed by 4 bases and the J gene end by 4 bases; junction bases not matched to a gene: 10. CDR3 length: 15 residues. Drawing the rest from reference TRBV5-5 and TRBJ1-2, the complete variable domain is DAGVTQSPTHLIKTRGQQVTLRCSPISGHKSVSWYQQVLGQGPQFIFQYYEKEERGRGNFPDRFSARQFPNYSSELNVNALLLGDSALYLCASSPVDRVAYGYTFGSGTRLTVV.

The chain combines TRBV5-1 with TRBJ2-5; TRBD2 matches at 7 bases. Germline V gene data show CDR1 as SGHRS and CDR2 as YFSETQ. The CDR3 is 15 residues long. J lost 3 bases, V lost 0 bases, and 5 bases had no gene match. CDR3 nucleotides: TGCGCCAGCAGCTTGGGTTCTAGCGGTGAAGAGACCCAGTACTTC. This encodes CASSLGSSGEETQYF.

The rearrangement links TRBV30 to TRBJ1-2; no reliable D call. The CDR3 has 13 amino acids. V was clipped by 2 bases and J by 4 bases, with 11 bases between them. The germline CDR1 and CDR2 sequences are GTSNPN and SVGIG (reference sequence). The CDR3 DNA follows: TGTGCCTGGAGTAGTGGGGAGGGCTATGGCTACACCTTC. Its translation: CAWSSGEGYGYTF. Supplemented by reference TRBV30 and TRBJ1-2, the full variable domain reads SQTIHQWPATLVQPVGSPLSLECTVEGTSNPNLYWYRQAAGRGLQLLFYSVGIGQISSEVPQNLSASRPQDRQFILSSKKLLLSDSGFYLCAWSSGEGYGYTFGSGTRLTVV.